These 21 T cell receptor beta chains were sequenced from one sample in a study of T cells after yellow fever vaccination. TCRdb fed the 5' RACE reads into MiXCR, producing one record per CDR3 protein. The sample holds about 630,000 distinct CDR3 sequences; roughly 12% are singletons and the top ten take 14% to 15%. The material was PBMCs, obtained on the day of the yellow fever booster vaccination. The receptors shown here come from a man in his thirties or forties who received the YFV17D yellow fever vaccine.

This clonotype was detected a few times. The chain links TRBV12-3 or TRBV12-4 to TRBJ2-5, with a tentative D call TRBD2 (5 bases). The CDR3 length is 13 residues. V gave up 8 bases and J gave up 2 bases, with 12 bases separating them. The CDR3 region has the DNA TGTGCCAGCGCGCAGAGGGAGCAAGAGACCCAGTACTTC. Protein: CASAQREQETQYF.

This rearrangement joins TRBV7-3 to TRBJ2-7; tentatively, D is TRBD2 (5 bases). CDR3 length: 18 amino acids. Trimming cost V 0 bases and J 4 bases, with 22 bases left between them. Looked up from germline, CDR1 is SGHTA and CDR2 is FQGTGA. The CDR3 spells CASSLTYDGSSRAYEQYF. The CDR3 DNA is TGTGCCAGCAGCTTAACGTATGATGGGAGTTCCCGGGCTTACGAGCAGTACTTC.

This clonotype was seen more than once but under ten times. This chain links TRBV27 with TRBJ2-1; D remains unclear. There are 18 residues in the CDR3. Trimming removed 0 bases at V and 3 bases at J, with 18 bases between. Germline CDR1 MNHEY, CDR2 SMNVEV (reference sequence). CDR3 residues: CASSLSSRPLAFYNEQFF. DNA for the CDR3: TGTGCCAGCAGTTTATCGAGCAGACCCTTGGCATTCTACAATGAGCAGTTCTTC.

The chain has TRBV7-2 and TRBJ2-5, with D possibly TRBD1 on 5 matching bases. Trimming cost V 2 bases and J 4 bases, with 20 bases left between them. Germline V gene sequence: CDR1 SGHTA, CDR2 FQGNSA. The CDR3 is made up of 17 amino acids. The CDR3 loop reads CASSLQIRVTFPETQYF. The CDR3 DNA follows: TGTGCCAGCAGCTTACAGATCAGGGTAACCTTCCCAGAGACCCAGTACTTC.

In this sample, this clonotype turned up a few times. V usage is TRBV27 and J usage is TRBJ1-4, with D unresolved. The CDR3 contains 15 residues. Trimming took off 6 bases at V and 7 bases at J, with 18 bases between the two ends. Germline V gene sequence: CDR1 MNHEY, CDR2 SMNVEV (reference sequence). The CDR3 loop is CASRFAGTDGEKLFF. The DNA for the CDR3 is TGTGCCAGCAGATTTGCAGGAACCGACGGTGAAAAACTGTTTTTT.

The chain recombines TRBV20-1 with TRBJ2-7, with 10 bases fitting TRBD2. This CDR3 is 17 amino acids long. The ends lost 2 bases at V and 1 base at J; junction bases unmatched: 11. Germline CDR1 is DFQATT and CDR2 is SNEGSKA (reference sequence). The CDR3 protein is CSARNLAGVGASYEQYF. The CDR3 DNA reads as TGCAGTGCTAGAAACCTAGCGGGAGTAGGGGCTTCCTACGAGCAGTACTTC.

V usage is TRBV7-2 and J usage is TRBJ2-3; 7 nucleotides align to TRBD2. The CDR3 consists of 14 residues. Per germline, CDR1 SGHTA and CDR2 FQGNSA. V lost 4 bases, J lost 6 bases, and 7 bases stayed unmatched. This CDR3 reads CASSSSAGVDTQYF. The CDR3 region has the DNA TGTGCCAGCAGCTCCTCGGCGGGAGTGGATACGCAGTATTTT.

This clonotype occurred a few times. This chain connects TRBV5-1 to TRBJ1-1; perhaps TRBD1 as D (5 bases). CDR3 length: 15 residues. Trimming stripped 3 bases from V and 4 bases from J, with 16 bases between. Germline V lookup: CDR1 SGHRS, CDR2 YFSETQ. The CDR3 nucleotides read TGCGCCAGCAGCTCCAATCTCCAGGGTGCCACTGAAGCTTTCTTT. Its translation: CASSSNLQGATEAFF.

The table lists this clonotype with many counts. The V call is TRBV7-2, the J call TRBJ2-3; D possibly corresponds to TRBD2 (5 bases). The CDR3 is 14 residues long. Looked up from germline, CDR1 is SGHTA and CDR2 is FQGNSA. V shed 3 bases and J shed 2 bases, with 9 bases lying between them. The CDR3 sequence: CASSLGVFTDTQYF. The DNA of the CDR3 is TGTGCCAGCAGCTTGGGAGTGTTCACAGATACGCAGTATTTT.

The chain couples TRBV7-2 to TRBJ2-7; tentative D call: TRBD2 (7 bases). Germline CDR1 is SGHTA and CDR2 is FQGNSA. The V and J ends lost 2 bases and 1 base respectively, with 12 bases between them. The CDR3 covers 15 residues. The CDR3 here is CASSLLRGASYEQYF. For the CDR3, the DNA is TGTGCCAGCAGCTTACTCCGGGGGGCATCCTACGAGCAGTACTTC.

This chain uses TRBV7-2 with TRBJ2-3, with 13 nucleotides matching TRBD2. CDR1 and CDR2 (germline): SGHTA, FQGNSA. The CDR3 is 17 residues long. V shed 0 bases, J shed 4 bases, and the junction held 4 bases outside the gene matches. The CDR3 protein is CASSLATSGRWADTQYF. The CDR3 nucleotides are TGTGCCAGCAGCTTAGCGACTAGCGGGAGGTGGGCAGATACGCAGTATTTT.

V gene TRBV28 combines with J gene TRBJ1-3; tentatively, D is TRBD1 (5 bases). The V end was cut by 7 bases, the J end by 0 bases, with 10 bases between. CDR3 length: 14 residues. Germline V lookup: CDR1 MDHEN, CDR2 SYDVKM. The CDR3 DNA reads TGTGCCAGCACCCAGGGCGGCTCTGGAAACACCATATATTTT. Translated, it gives CASTQGGSGNTIYF.

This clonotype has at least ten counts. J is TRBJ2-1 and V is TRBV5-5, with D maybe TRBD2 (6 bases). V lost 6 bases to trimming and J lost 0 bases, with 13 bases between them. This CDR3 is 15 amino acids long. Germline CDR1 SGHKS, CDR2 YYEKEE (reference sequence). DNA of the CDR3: TGTGCCAGCATACCTCGGGGGAGCTCCTACAATGAGCAGTTCTTC. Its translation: CASIPRGSSYNEQFF.

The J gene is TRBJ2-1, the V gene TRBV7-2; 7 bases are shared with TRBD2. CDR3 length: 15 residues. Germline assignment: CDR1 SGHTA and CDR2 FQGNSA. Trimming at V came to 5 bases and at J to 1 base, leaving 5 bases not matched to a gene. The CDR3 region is CASSPSGQSYNEQFF. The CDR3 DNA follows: TGTGCCAGCAGCCCTAGCGGACAATCCTACAATGAGCAGTTCTTC. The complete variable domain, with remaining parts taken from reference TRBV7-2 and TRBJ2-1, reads GAGVSQSPSNKVTEKGKDVELRCDPISGHTALYWYRQSLGQGLEFLIYFQGNSAPDKSGLPSDRFSAERTGGSVSTLTIQRTQQEDSAVYLCASSPSGQSYNEQFFGPGTRLTVL.

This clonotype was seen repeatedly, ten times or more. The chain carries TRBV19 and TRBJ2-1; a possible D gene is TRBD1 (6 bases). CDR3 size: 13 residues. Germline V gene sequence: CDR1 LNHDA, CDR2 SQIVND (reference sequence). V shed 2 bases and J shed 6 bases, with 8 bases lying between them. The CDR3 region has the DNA TGTGCCAGTAGTATAACAGGGATCAATGAGCAGTTCTTC. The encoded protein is CASSITGINEQFF.

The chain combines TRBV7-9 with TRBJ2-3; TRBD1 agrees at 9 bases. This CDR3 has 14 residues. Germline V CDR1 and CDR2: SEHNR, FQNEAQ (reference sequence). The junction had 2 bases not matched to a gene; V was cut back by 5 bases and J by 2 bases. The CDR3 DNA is TGTGCCAGCAGCCGGACAGGGGTCACAGATACGCAGTATTTT. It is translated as CASSRTGVTDTQYF.

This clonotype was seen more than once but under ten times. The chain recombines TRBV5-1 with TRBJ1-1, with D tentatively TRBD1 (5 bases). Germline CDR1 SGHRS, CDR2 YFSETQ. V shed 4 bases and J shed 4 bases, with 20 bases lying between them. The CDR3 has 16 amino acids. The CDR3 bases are TGCGCCAGCAGCAGGGAATTGGGGGGGGGGTTCACTGAAGCTTTCTTT. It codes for CASSRELGGGFTEAFF.

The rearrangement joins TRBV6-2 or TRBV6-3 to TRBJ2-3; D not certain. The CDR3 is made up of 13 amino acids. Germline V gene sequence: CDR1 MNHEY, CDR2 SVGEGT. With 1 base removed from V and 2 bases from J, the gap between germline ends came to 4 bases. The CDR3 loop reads CASSYWDTDTQYF. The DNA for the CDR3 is TGTGCCAGCAGTTACTGGGACACAGATACGCAGTATTTT.

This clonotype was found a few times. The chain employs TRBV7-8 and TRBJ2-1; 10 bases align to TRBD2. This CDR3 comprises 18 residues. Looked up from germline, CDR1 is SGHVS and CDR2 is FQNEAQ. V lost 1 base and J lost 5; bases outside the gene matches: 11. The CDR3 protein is CASSLDLPGLARDNEQFF. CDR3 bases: TGTGCCAGCAGCTTAGACCTTCCGGGACTAGCGAGGGACAATGAGCAGTTCTTC.

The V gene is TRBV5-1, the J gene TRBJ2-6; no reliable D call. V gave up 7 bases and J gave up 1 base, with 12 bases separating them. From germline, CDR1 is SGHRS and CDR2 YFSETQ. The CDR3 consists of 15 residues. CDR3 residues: CASSKSVSGANVLTF. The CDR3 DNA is TGCGCCAGCTCCAAGTCGGTTTCTGGGGCCAACGTCCTGACTTTC.

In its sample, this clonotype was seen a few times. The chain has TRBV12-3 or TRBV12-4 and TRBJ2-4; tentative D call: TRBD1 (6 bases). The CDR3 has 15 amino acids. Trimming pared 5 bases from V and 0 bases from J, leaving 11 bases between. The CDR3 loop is CASSLKGEAKNIQYF. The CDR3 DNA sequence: TGTGCCAGCAGTCTAAAGGGGGAAGCCAAAAACATTCAGTACTTC.